A single sample gave rise to the 22 T cell receptor beta chains below, sequenced in a study of spatial heterogeneity in lung cancer. Whole-study findings and limits: One measure, the expanded intratumoral alpha and beta TCR count, tracked tumor mutation counts.

TCRdb fed the 5' RACE reads into MiXCR, producing one record per CDR3 protein. Here the sample spans a few thousand distinct CDR3 sequences, roughly an eighth being singletons. These receptors have no known antigen. Time point denoted: sample taken at primary tumor resection. The sample was lung tumor tissue, taken at surgery. Receptor source: a male donor with early-stage non-small cell lung cancer.

Sample share makes this clonotype medium-sized. The gene calls are TRBV6-2 or TRBV6-3 and TRBJ1-5; 8 bases agree with TRBD1. This CDR3 is built from 19 residues. Germline CDR1 reads MNHEY; CDR2 reads SVGEGT. V lost 0 bases, J lost 1 base, and 11 bases stayed unmatched. The CDR3 loop is CASSYSRSDREQSNQPQHF. CDR3 bases: TGTGCCAGCAGTTACTCGAGATCGGACAGGGAGCAAAGCAATCAGCCCCAGCATTTT.

In its sample, this clonotype was seen many times. The chain recombines TRBV9 with TRBJ1-6; D gene unclear. The CDR3 has 15 amino acids. The germline CDR1 and CDR2 sequences are SGDLS and YYNGEE. V shed 4 bases and J shed 0 bases, with 8 bases lying between them. CDR3 nucleotide sequence: TGTGCCAGCAGCACCCAGAGCTCCTATAATTCACCCCTCCACTTT. Its translation is CASSTQSSYNSPLHF.

This clonotype has ten or more counts. V gene TRBV12-3 or TRBV12-4 combines with J gene TRBJ2-2, with TRBD2 as a possible D gene (6 bases). This CDR3 has 14 amino acids. V shed 8 bases and J shed 3 bases, with 13 bases lying between them. In DNA, the CDR3 is TGTGCCAGCCGGTTTTCGGGGGACACCGGGGAGCTGTTTTTT. Its protein product is CASRFSGDTGELFF.

This clonotype is judged medium-sized (0.01 to 0.1%). The chain carries TRBV12-3 or TRBV12-4 and TRBJ2-1; 11 bases line up with TRBD2. There are 13 residues in the CDR3. V was clipped by 6 bases and J by 6 bases; unmatched bases: 1. For the CDR3, the DNA is TGTGCCAGCAGGACTAGCGGGACCAATGAGCAGTTCTTC. It is translated as CASRTSGTNEQFF.

By share of the sample, this clonotype is medium-sized (0.01 to 0.1%). The rearrangement links TRBV20-1 to TRBJ1-5; no clear D. Deletions cut 0 bases from V and 4 bases from J, with 10 bases between. The V gene's germline CDR1 is DFQATT and CDR2 SNEGSKA (reference sequence). The CDR3 totals 14 residues. Here the CDR3 reads CSARDRRTNQPQHF. CDR3 DNA sequence: TGCAGTGCTAGAGACAGACGGACGAATCAGCCCCAGCATTTT.

In its sample, this clonotype ranks as medium-sized. The chain links TRBV5-1 to TRBJ2-3, with a possible D match to TRBD2 (6 bases). V was clipped by 0 bases and J by 2 bases, with 13 bases between them. Germline V lookup: CDR1 SGHRS, CDR2 YFSETQ. The CDR3 totals 16 residues. In DNA, the CDR3 is TGCGCCAGCAGCTTGGAGGGACTGCGGGTCACAGATACGCAGTATTTT. This translates into CASSLEGLRVTDTQYF.

This clonotype occurred many times. The chain joins TRBV12-3 or TRBV12-4 to TRBJ2-2; D unresolved. V lost 1 base to trimming and J lost 1 base, with 4 bases between them. This CDR3 is 14 amino acids long. CDR3 in DNA: TGTGCCAGCAGTTTAGTTCTGAACACCGGGGAGCTGTTTTTT. Translation gives CASSLVLNTGELFF.

By frequency in the sample, this clonotype is medium-sized. This chain links TRBV5-4 with TRBJ2-7, with 11 bases that match TRBD2. Germline values: CDR1 SGHNT, CDR2 YYREEE (reference sequence). This CDR3 is built from 15 residues. With V trimmed by 1 base and J by 3 bases, 3 bases remained unmatched. The CDR3 nucleotides read TGTGCCAGCAGCTTGCCTAGCGGGGGGCGCTACGAGCAGTACTTC. Translating gives CASSLPSGGRYEQYF.

This clonotype has ten or more counts. The V call is TRBV19, the J call TRBJ2-1, with TRBD1 matching over 8 bases. The CDR3 totals 14 residues. V was clipped by 6 bases and J by 2 bases; unmatched bases: 3. Germline V gives CDR1 LNHDA, CDR2 SQIVND (reference sequence). CDR3 protein: CASRRDRTYNEQFF. The CDR3 nucleotides read TGTGCCAGTAGACGGGACAGGACCTACAATGAGCAGTTCTTC. Supplemented by reference TRBV19 and TRBJ2-1, the full variable domain reads DGGITQSPKYLFRKEGQNVTLSCEQNLNHDAMYWYRQDPGQGLRLIYYSQIVNDFQKGDIAEGYSVSREKKESFPLTVTSAQKNPTAFYLCASRRDRTYNEQFFGPGTRLTVL.

This clonotype has at least ten counts. V gene TRBV29-1 combines with J gene TRBJ2-7, with 8 bases aligning to TRBD1. Per germline, CDR1 SQVTM and CDR2 ANQGSEA. With V trimmed by 1 base and J by 6 bases, 8 bases remained unmatched. The CDR3 length is 14 residues. The CDR3 region is CSVEATGGYGEQYF. Here the CDR3 DNA reads TGCAGCGTTGAAGCTACAGGGGGGTATGGCGAGCAGTACTTC.

In its sample, this clonotype is medium-sized (0.01 to 0.1%). The gene calls are TRBV27 and TRBJ2-5; 11 bases map to TRBD2. V shed 4 bases, J shed 5 bases, and the junction held 12 bases outside the gene matches. This CDR3 region has 17 residues. Germline V gene sequence: CDR1 MNHEY, CDR2 SMNVEV (reference sequence). The CDR3 nucleotides read TGTGCCAGCAGTTCCGGTGATAGCGGGGGGGCGTGGGAGACCCAGTACTTC. Its translation is CASSSGDSGGAWETQYF.

In this sample, this clonotype is medium-sized (0.01 to 0.1%). This sequence joins TRBV10-3 and TRBJ2-5; TRBD2 matches at 14 bases. The junction had 5 bases not matched to a gene; V was cut back by 4 bases and J by 4 bases. This CDR3 region has 16 residues. Germline CDR1 reads ENHRY; CDR2 reads SYGVKD. In DNA form, the CDR3 reads TGTGCCATCAGTGGTGGGACTAGCGGGAGCGGAGAGACCCAGTACTTC. Amino acid sequence: CAISGGTSGSGETQYF.

The V and J genes are TRBV16 and TRBJ1-6; TRBD1 matches at 7 bases. The germline V gene has CDR1 KGHSY and CDR2 FQNENV. The CDR3 has 14 residues. V gave up 5 bases and J gave up 11 bases; unmatched junction bases: 9. CDR3 DNA: TGTGCCAGCAGCGAGTCGACAGGGCTTACACCCCTCCACTTT. Translating gives CASSESTGLTPLHF. Supplemented by reference TRBV16 and TRBJ1-6, the full variable domain reads GEEVAQTPKHLVRGEGQKAKLYCAPIKGHSYVFWYQQVLKNEFKFLISFQNENVFDETGMPKERFSAKCLPNSPCSLEIQATKLEDSAVYFCASSESTGLTPLHFGNGTRLTVT.

This clonotype was counted many times. This chain joins TRBV23-1 and TRBJ2-2; TRBD1 or TRBD2 may be the D gene (6 bases each). TRBV23-1 is marked as an open reading frame, function uncertain. V lost 2 bases to trimming and J lost 4 bases, with 14 bases between them. The CDR3 is made up of 16 amino acids. CDR3 nucleotides: TGCGCCAGCAGTCAACCTCGGGGGCCCGGCACCGGGGAGCTGTTTTTT. This translates into CASSQPRGPGTGELFF.

This clonotype was seen repeatedly, ten times or more. The chain carries TRBV2 and TRBJ2-3; tentatively, D is TRBD2 (6 bases). Trimming took 4 bases from V and 1 from J, leaving 12 bases between them. CDR3 size: 15 residues. Germline V gene data show CDR1 as SNHLY and CDR2 as FYNNEI. The CDR3 reads CASSGQTGGTDTQYF. CDR3 coding DNA: TGTGCCAGCAGTGGACAGACGGGGGGCACAGATACGCAGTATTTT.

This clonotype was seen repeatedly, ten times or more. The chain employs TRBV7-9 and TRBJ1-1; D is undetermined. Deletions cut 5 bases from V and 4 bases from J, with 14 bases between. This CDR3 is built from 14 residues. Germline loops: CDR1 SEHNR, CDR2 FQNEAQ (reference sequence). The CDR3 nucleotides read TGTGCCAGCAGCCTGCAGGTCTGGGCCACTGAAGCTTTCTTT. Its protein is CASSLQVWATEAFF.

Judged by abundance, this clonotype is medium-sized (0.01 to 0.1%). The rearrangement uses TRBV7-3 and TRBJ2-2; 10 nucleotides match TRBD2. CDR3 size: 18 residues. Germline values: CDR1 SGHTA, CDR2 FQGTGA. J was trimmed by 7 bases and V by 2 bases; bases with no gene match: 13. The CDR3 DNA reads as TGTGCCAGCAGCTTAGAGGCTAGCGGGAGAGCTTCGTTCGGGGAGCTGTTTTTT. It codes for CASSLEASGRASFGELFF. The full variable domain, rest sourced from reference TRBV7-3 and TRBJ2-2, is GAGVSQTPSNKVTEKGKYVELRCDPISGHTALYWYRQSLGQGPEFLIYFQGTGAADDSGLPNDRFFAVRPEGSVSTLKIQRTERGDSAVYLCASSLEASGRASFGELFFGEGSRLTVL.

The table lists this clonotype with many counts. The chain carries TRBV11-2 and TRBJ2-1; 7 nucleotides line up with TRBD1. Trimming cost V 7 bases and J 4 bases; bases outside gene matches: 7. Germline assignment: CDR1 SGHAT and CDR2 FQNNGV. The CDR3 runs 14 residues. CDR3 amino acids: CASTSTGFYNEQFF. The DNA for the CDR3 is TGTGCCAGCACTTCGACAGGGTTTTACAATGAGCAGTTCTTC.

This clonotype appeared many times. J is TRBJ2-5 and V is TRBV5-1, with D uncertain. There are 13 residues in the CDR3. Germline V gives CDR1 SGHRS, CDR2 YFSETQ. Trimming removed 1 base at V and 3 bases at J, with 7 bases between. CDR3 in DNA: TGCGCCAGCAGCTTGCTAGTGGAAGAGACCCAGTACTTC. This sequence encodes CASSLLVEETQYF.

In its sample, this clonotype is medium-sized (0.01 to 0.1%). This chain connects TRBV7-9 to TRBJ2-5; TRBD2 might be the D (5 bases). Germline V gene lookup returns CDR1 SEHNR and CDR2 FQNEAQ (reference sequence). V was shortened by 5 bases and J by 5 bases, with 9 bases between the two germline ends. The CDR3 sequence is 12 residues long. Here the CDR3 reads CASSAEGETQYF. The CDR3 nucleotides read TGTGCCAGCAGCGCCGAGGGCGAGACCCAGTACTTC.

In its sample, this clonotype was seen many times. The chain is built from TRBV6-2 or TRBV6-3 and TRBJ2-1; 7 bases agree with TRBD2. The CDR3 totals 17 residues. Germline V gene lookup returns CDR1 MNHEY and CDR2 SVGEGT. V was clipped by 2 bases and J by 3 bases; unmatched bases: 10. The CDR3 nucleotides are TGTGCCAGCAGTTACCCCCGGGAGGCTTGGGGCTACAATGAGCAGTTCTTC. Its protein is CASSYPREAWGYNEQFF.

This clonotype was detected only a few times. Written as DNA, the CDR3 is TGTGCCAGCAGTCACAGCCGGGACAGGGTAATCTCTGGGGCCAACGTCCTGACTTTC. Translated, it gives CASSHSRDRVISGANVLTF. The chain has TRBV6-2 or TRBV6-3 and TRBJ2-6; 9 bases match TRBD1. CDR3 length: 19 amino acids. V gave up 5 bases and J gave up 0 bases; unmatched junction bases: 11. Germline V gene data show CDR1 as MNHEY and CDR2 as SVGEGT.